The 29 T cell receptor beta chains below all came from one sample that was sequenced in a study of cytomegalovirus exposure and HLA in healthy donors (dated by TCRdb to 2015 to 2018). The library was built by means of the immunoSEQ multiplex PCR assay. A mixture of 60 forward primers for TCR Vbeta segments and 13 reverse primers for TCR Jbeta segments was used in the multiplex PCR. TCRdb took over this immuneACCESS table, retaining in-frame rearrangements with V and J assigned. Such tables are incomplete; in checked studies, under half of the missing clones stem from an unresolved V gene, and the remainder is unexplained. For this sample the table gives some 110,000 clones, of which roughly 80% were detected only once. Roughly 5% of the sample is in the top ten clones. The sequencing input was PBMCs. These TCRs come from a man aged 45-65 years in good health and CMV-seropositive.

V and J are TRBV19 and TRBJ2-1; 16 bases map to TRBD2. CDR3 length: 17 amino acids. With V trimmed by 6 bases and J by 6 bases, 8 bases remained unmatched. Germline V lookup: CDR1 LNHDA, CDR2 SQIVND (reference sequence). The CDR3, as DNA: TGTGCCAGTAGCCCGGGACTAGCGGGGGGGATTTCCAATGAGCAGTTCTTC. It encodes CASSPGLAGGISNEQFF.

The J gene is TRBJ1-4, the V gene TRBV6-1; D perhaps matches TRBD1 (6 bases). V gave up 6 bases and J gave up 5 bases, with 13 bases separating them. CDR1 and CDR2 from the germline V gene are MNHNS and SASEGT. The CDR3 runs to 14 residues. The CDR3 sequence: CASREQGRNEKLFF. DNA for the CDR3: TGTGCCAGCAGGGAACAGGGTCGGAATGAAAAACTGTTTTTT.

This clone was found a few times. The rearrangement links TRBV27 to TRBJ2-5, with D maybe TRBD1 (6 bases). The J call may be incorrect, as the DNA end agrees better with TRBJ2-7. The CDR3 runs to 15 residues. Per the germline V gene, CDR1 is MNHEY and CDR2 is SMNVEV (reference sequence). The CDR3 region is CASSQDRMTSYEQYF. DNA of the CDR3: TGTGCCAGCAGTCAGGACAGAATGACCTCCTACGAGCAGTACTTC.

J is TRBJ1-1 and V is TRBV7-2; possible D gene TRBD1, 5 bases. V shed 2 bases and J shed 7 bases, with 11 bases lying between them. This CDR3 contains 13 residues. The V gene's germline CDR1 is SGHTA and CDR2 FQGNSA. CDR3: CASSLRQGGEAFF. CDR3 DNA sequence: TGTGCCAGCAGCTTACGGCAGGGTGGTGAAGCTTTCTTT.

This clone appeared once. The genes are TRBV7-2 and TRBJ1-5, with 7 bases fitting TRBD1. The V gene end was trimmed by 6 bases and the J gene end by 6 bases; junction bases not matched to a gene: 8. CDR3 size: 14 residues. CDR1 SGHTA and CDR2 FQGNSA come from the germline V gene. CDR3 loop: CASSSGQAGQPQHF. The DNA of the CDR3 is TGTGCCAGCAGTTCCGGACAGGCTGGTCAGCCCCAGCATTTT.

The count of this clone is one. The V gene is TRBV6-6, the J gene TRBJ2-7; 8 nucleotides agree with TRBD1. With 5 bases clipped from V and 4 bases from J, the junction kept 10 bases outside the gene matches. Germline assignment: CDR1 MNHNY and CDR2 SVGAGI (reference sequence). CDR3 length: 15 residues. The CDR3, as DNA: TGTGCCAGCAGTGGGGGGCAGGGGGCTCGGTACGAGCAGTACTTC. It encodes CASSGGQGARYEQYF.

The rearrangement joins TRBV5-1 to TRBJ2-7; 8 nucleotides align to TRBD1. This CDR3 region has 13 residues. Per germline, CDR1 SGHRS and CDR2 YFSETQ. J was trimmed by 6 bases and V by 3 bases; bases with no gene match: 5. The CDR3 spells CASSSGQAVEQYF. The CDR3 DNA sequence: TGCGCCAGCAGCTCGGGACAGGCGGTCGAGCAGTACTTC.

The V gene is TRBV6-5, the J gene TRBJ2-1, with 8 bases identical to TRBD2. V was clipped by 2 bases and J by 7 bases; unmatched bases: 7. The CDR3 has 15 amino acids. In germline, CDR1 is MNHEY, CDR2 SVGAGI. CDR3 in DNA: TGTGCCAGCAGTTACGGGGCGGGGGGTTTGAATGAGCAGTTCTTC. Its translation is CASSYGAGGLNEQFF.

The chain carries TRBV5-4 and TRBJ1-2, with no clear D. This CDR3 spans 15 amino acids. Germline lookup yields CDR1 SGHNT and CDR2 YYREEE (reference sequence). V lost 0 bases, J lost 2 bases, and 11 bases lay in between. Here the CDR3 reads CASSLGGKENYGYTF. For the CDR3, the DNA is TGTGCCAGCAGCTTGGGAGGGAAAGAGAACTATGGCTACACCTTC.

The V gene is TRBV13, the J gene TRBJ2-7, with D possibly matching TRBD1 (6 bases). Trimming cost V 5 bases and J 6 bases, with 17 bases left between them. Germline V gene data show CDR1 as PRHDT and CDR2 as FYEKMQ (reference sequence). The CDR3 consists of 14 residues. CDR3 loop: CASSPVDSPREQYF. In DNA form, the CDR3 reads TGTGCCAGCAGCCCAGTGGACAGTCCTCGCGAGCAGTACTTC.

The chain joins TRBV7-8 to TRBJ1-2; D unresolved. The CDR3 loop spans 14 amino acids. The germline V and J ends were trimmed by 3 bases and 6 bases, with 14 bases remaining between them. Germline V gene lookup returns CDR1 SGHVS and CDR2 FQNEAQ. CDR3 coding DNA: TGTGCCAGCAGCTTTGAACGCACCAGCGATGGCTACACCTTC. Amino acid sequence: CASSFERTSDGYTF. The complete variable domain, with remaining parts taken from reference TRBV7-8 and TRBJ1-2, reads GAGVSQSPRYKVAKRGQDVALRCDPISGHVSLFWYQQALGQGPEFLTYFQNEAQLDKSGLPSDRFFAERPEGSVSTLKIQRTQQEDSAVYLCASSFERTSDGYTFGSGTRLTVV.

In its sample, this clone was seen once. The J gene is TRBJ1-1, the V gene TRBV5-1; no clear D. The CDR3 extends over 13 amino acids. V shed 3 bases and J shed 5 bases, with 11 bases lying between them. CDR1 is SGHRS, CDR2 YFSETQ, per germline. The CDR3: CASSSEGWTEAFF. The CDR3 coding sequence is TGCGCCAGCAGCTCAGAGGGTTGGACTGAAGCTTTCTTT.

The chain joins TRBV5-1 to TRBJ2-6, with 8 bases that match TRBD1. The CDR3 spans 15 residues. V shed 5 bases, J shed 2 bases, and the junction held 3 bases outside the gene matches. Per the germline V gene, CDR1 is SGHRS and CDR2 is YFSETQ. The DNA of the CDR3 is TGCGCCAGCAGTCAGACAGGGGCTGGGGCCAACGTCCTGACTTTC. Encoded protein: CASSQTGAGANVLTF.

The chain couples TRBV29-1 to TRBJ2-1, with TRBD2 matching 12 bases. With 7 bases clipped from V and 9 bases from J, the junction kept 7 bases outside the gene matches. The CDR3 spans 13 residues. CDR1 is SQVTM and CDR2 is ANQGSEA in the germline V gene. CDR3: CSAPSGRASEQFF. DNA for the CDR3: TGCAGCGCTCCTAGCGGGAGGGCCAGTGAGCAGTTCTTC.

CDR3 sequence: CASSPKRGQGGEKLFF. The CDR3 DNA is TGTGCCAGCTCTCCCAAGCGGGGACAGGGGGGCGAAAAACTGTTTTTT. This rearrangement joins TRBV18 to TRBJ1-4, with 11 bases that match TRBD1. The length of the CDR3 is 16 residues. Per germline, CDR1 KGHSH and CDR2 LQKENI. The trim removed 6 bases at V and 8 bases at J, leaving 11 bases unmatched.

V gene TRBV6-5 combines with J gene TRBJ1-2; no clear D gene. Looked up from germline, CDR1 is MNHEY and CDR2 is SVGAGI. This CDR3 region has 11 residues. V lost 5 bases to trimming and J lost 8 bases, with 9 bases between them. CDR3 region: CASSPGGGYTF. CDR3 bases: TGTGCCAGCAGTCCGGGTGGGGGCTACACCTTC.

The chain combines TRBV9 with TRBJ2-7, with TRBD2 identical over 16 bases. Trimming at V came to 4 bases and at J to 5 bases, leaving 6 bases not matched to a gene. Looked up from germline, CDR1 is SGDLS and CDR2 is YYNGEE. This CDR3 has 16 residues. CDR3 nucleotides: TGTGCCAGCAGCAGGGGACTAGCGGGAGGGCAGAACGAGCAGTACTTC. Protein sequence: CASSRGLAGGQNEQYF.

This clone turned up a few times. The chain joins TRBV9 to TRBJ2-2; D possibly corresponds to TRBD1 (6 bases). The V gene lost 0 bases and the J gene lost 2 bases, with 11 bases spanning the gap. CDR3 length: 16 amino acids. Germline CDR1 and CDR2: SGDLS and YYNGEE. The CDR3 spells CASSVAGAGNTGELFF. Written as DNA, the CDR3 is TGTGCCAGCAGCGTAGCAGGGGCGGGTAACACCGGGGAGCTGTTTTTT.

The V gene is TRBV5-5, the J gene TRBJ1-3, with 9 bases aligning to TRBD1. The CDR3 extends over 19 amino acids. V lost 3 bases and J lost 0; bases outside the gene matches: 13. Germline CDR1 and CDR2: SGHKS and YYEKEE (reference sequence). This CDR3 reads CASSSSGTGTFSSGNTIYF. As DNA, the CDR3 is TGTGCCAGCAGCTCATCCGGGACAGGGACTTTTAGCTCTGGAAACACCATATATTTT.

This chain uses TRBV4-2 with TRBJ2-1, with TRBD2 matching over 8 bases. The CDR3 sequence is 15 residues long. V lost 0 bases to trimming and J lost 2 bases; unmatched junction nucleotides: 0. Germline values: CDR1 LGHNA, CDR2 YNFKEQ. CDR3 in DNA: TGTGCCAGCAGCCAAGACGGGGGGGCCTACAATGAGCAGTTCTTC. The encoded protein is CASSQDGGAYNEQFF.

This chain links TRBV4-1 with TRBJ1-3; no reliable D call. The CDR3 has 13 residues. The V and J ends lost 2 bases and 4 bases respectively, with 6 bases between them. Germline V gene sequence: CDR1 MGHRA, CDR2 YSYEKL. The CDR3 loop is CASSQKEGNTIYF. The CDR3 coding sequence is TGCGCCAGCAGCCAAAAGGAGGGAAACACCATATATTTT.

The chain uses TRBV5-6 and TRBJ2-1, with 8 bases aligning to TRBD1. The CDR3 extends over 16 amino acids. V gave up 1 base and J gave up 3 bases; unmatched junction bases: 6. In germline, CDR1 is SGHDT, CDR2 YYEEEE. The CDR3 sequence is CASSLFQGAGYNEQFF. DNA for the CDR3: TGTGCCAGCAGCTTGTTTCAGGGGGCCGGCTACAATGAGCAGTTCTTC.

The J gene is TRBJ2-3, the V gene TRBV9; unclear D gene. Trimming stripped 4 bases from V and 7 bases from J, with 16 bases between. Germline values: CDR1 SGDLS, CDR2 YYNGEE. CDR3 size: 14 residues. The CDR3 region is CASSPSTPAHTQYF. CDR3 coding DNA: TGTGCCAGCAGCCCCTCGACTCCGGCGCATACGCAGTATTTT.

This chain connects TRBV19 to TRBJ1-2; 7 bases fit TRBD1. Germline CDR1 LNHDA, CDR2 SQIVND (reference sequence). The trim removed 2 bases at V and 8 bases at J, leaving 11 bases unmatched. The CDR3 runs to 15 residues. For the CDR3, the DNA is TGTGCCAGTAGTATATCAGGGGGATATAACATGGGCTACACCTTC. Protein product: CASSISGGYNMGYTF.

This clone was found once. The chain employs TRBV6-5 and TRBJ1-2, with 7 positions matching TRBD1. Trimming cost V 6 bases and J 4 bases; bases outside gene matches: 5. Germline CDR1 and CDR2: MNHEY and SVGAGI. The CDR3 consists of 13 residues. Here the CDR3 reads CASRETGSYGYTF. Here the CDR3 DNA reads TGTGCCAGCAGGGAGACAGGGAGCTATGGCTACACCTTC.

This chain uses TRBV19 with TRBJ1-4; 8 bases agree with TRBD1. The CDR3 spans 14 residues. V was pared by 3 bases and J by 11 bases, with 8 bases of the junction left unmatched. Germline loops: CDR1 LNHDA, CDR2 SQIVND (reference sequence). The CDR3 spells CASSIQTGETKLFF. CDR3 in DNA: TGTGCCAGTAGTATCCAGACAGGGGAGACGAAACTGTTTTTT.

The chain combines TRBV7-9 with TRBJ2-1, with 7 bases identical to TRBD1. Germline-derived CDR1 and CDR2 are SEHNR and FQNEAQ (reference sequence). Trimming removed 1 base from V and 4 bases from J; junction bases left unmatched: 4. The CDR3 is 15 residues long. CDR3 sequence (DNA): TGTGCCAGCAGCTTAGGGACAGGTCGGTACAATGAGCAGTTCTTC. Its protein product is CASSLGTGRYNEQFF.

This chain links TRBV7-8 with TRBJ2-7, with D hard to call. In germline, CDR1 is SGHVS, CDR2 FQNEAQ. The CDR3 length is 12 residues. V was shortened by 1 base and J by 5 bases, with 6 bases between the two germline ends. The chain's CDR3 is CASSLGRDEQYF. CDR3 DNA sequence: TGTGCCAGCAGCTTAGGTCGGGACGAGCAGTACTTC.

This clone has more than one count but fewer than ten. The J gene is TRBJ2-7, the V gene TRBV6-5, with a tentative D call TRBD2 (7 bases). V was pared by 3 bases and J by 6 bases, with 18 bases between. Germline CDR1 reads MNHEY; CDR2 reads SVGAGI. The CDR3 is 15 residues long. Here the CDR3 DNA reads TGTGCCAGCAGTTATGAGGGGGGGCGATCAACCGAGCAGTACTTC. This codes for CASSYEGGRSTEQYF.